The rows below give T cell receptor beta chains drawn from one sample of a study of CD8+CD57+ T cells in acquired aplastic anemia. TCRdb itself ran the reads through MiXCR, one entry per CDR3 protein. The data hold approximately 300,000 distinct CDR3 sequences, with roughly 59% observed a single time. The sample consisted of sorted CD4+, CD8+, or CD8+CD57+ T cells (not recorded which) from PBMCs. Receptor source: a human donor with aplastic anemia. The CDR3 runs from the conserved cysteine through the conserved F or W. Each record gives: CDR3 length, D gene, V gene, CDR3 protein. A D gene is named only where the DNA matches it firmly.

14 - TRBV15 CATSGQGMNQPQHF
14 TRBD1 TRBV2 CASRSERGPYEQYF
13 - TRBV9 CASSVVGKNEQFF
17 TRBD2 TRBV10-1 CASSARPGLAGVNEQFF
14 - TRBV9 CASSPLDSNQPQHF
16 TRBD2 TRBV2 CASSARLAATYNEQFF
13 TRBD2 TRBV20-1 CSAYGLAPNEQFF
15 - TRBV10-3 CAISESGEHNQPQHF
13 - TRBV20-1 CSATRSEYNEQFF
13 - TRBV5-1 CASRARETDTQYF
13 - TRBV20-1 CSDQPQDFYGYTF
14 - TRBV7-3 CASSLLGNNYEQYF
15 - TRBV19 CASSTAQGLTTEAFF
14 TRBD2 TRBV20-1 CSASSGGAGETQYF
12 - TRBV29-1 CSVASGPETQYF
15 TRBD1 TRBV2 CASRSGQGHSSPLHF
15 - TRBV9 CASSVFMISDNEQFF
13 TRBD2 TRBV25-1 CASNGLAGGSLFF
14 - TRBV10-2 CASSETPNAQPQHF
18 TRBD1 TRBV15 CATSRPGGNRQYYNEQFF
16 TRBD1 TRBV5-1 CASSLMTGTYNSPLHF
15 - TRBV11-1 CASSLSGQALYEQYF
13 TRBD1 TRBV10-3 CAISEQGQETQYF
15 - TRBV19 CASSIGTGANTEAFF
14 - TRBV19 CASSPKLYNSPLHF
14 - TRBV12-3/TRBV12-4 CASSFSSGANVLTF
13 - TRBV20-1 CSASGAGAYEQYF
10 - TRBV7-3 CASSLMVYTF
12 - TRBV2 CARRGPDTEAFF
15 - TRBV24-1 CATSDSTRSNQPQHF